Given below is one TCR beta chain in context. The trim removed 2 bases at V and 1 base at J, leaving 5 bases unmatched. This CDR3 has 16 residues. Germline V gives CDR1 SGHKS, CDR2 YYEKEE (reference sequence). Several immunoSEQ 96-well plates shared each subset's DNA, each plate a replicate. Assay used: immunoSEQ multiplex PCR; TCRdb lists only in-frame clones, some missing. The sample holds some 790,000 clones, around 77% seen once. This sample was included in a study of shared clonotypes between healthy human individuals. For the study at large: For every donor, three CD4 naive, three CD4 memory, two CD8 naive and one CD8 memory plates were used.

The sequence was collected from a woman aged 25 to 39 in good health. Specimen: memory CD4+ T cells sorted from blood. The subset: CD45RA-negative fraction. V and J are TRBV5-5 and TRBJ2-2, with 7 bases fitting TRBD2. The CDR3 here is CASSFAASGNTGELFF. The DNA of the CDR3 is TGTGCCAGCAGCTTTGCGGCTAGCGGGAACACCGGGGAGCTGTTTTTT.